The 27 T cell receptor beta chains below were found in one sample sequenced in a study of blood T cells in healthy people across ages. A J-beta primer mix and a sample-barcoded 5' primer were used in a second PCR of roughly 7 to 12 cycles. TCRdb analysed the 5' RACE reads with MiXCR anew, one entry per CDR3 protein. The sample yields roughly 730,000 distinct CDR3 sequences, about 61% seen once. The sequencing input was blood. These receptors all stem from a man in his forties in good health.

Ten or more counts support this clonotype. This rearrangement joins TRBV7-2 to TRBJ2-7, with D perhaps TRBD2 (5 bases). The CDR3 has 14 residues. Trimming pared 5 bases from V and 1 base from J, leaving 12 bases between. CDR1 SGHTA and CDR2 FQGNSA come from the germline V gene. CDR3 region: CASSRSVTSYEQYF. Here the CDR3 DNA reads TGTGCCAGCAGCCGTAGCGTTACATCCTACGAGCAGTACTTC.

The V call is TRBV7-9, the J call TRBJ2-4; D gene uncertain. The J call is in doubt because the DNA end fits TRBJ2-5 better. Germline V gene lookup returns CDR1 SEHNR and CDR2 FQNEAQ (reference sequence). The CDR3 has 13 amino acids. The DNA of the CDR3 is TGTGCCAGCAGCCCTGAAAGTTGGGAGACCCAGTACTTC. Its translation is CASSPESWETQYF.

This chain uses TRBV7-3 with TRBJ2-3; D could derive from TRBD1 or TRBD2 (6 bases each). The germline V gene encodes CDR1 SGHTA and CDR2 FQGTGA. Deletions cut 5 bases from V and 2 bases from J, with 23 bases between. CDR3 size: 18 residues. CDR3 sequence (DNA): TGTGCCAGCAGCCACTCAATTGGGGGCGGGGCCTCCACAGATACGCAGTATTTT. It is translated as CASSHSIGGGASTDTQYF. Full variable domain (outside the CDR3, taken from reference TRBV7-3 and TRBJ2-3): GAGVSQTPSNKVTEKGKYVELRCDPISGHTALYWYRQSLGQGPEFLIYFQGTGAADDSGLPNDRFFAVRPEGSVSTLKIQRTERGDSAVYLCASSHSIGGGASTDTQYFGPGTRLTVL.

This chain uses TRBV20-1 with TRBJ1-2; possibly TRBD1 for D (5 bases). Germline CDR1 and CDR2: DFQATT and SNEGSKA (reference sequence). The CDR3 is made up of 15 amino acids. Trimming removed 2 bases from V and 2 bases from J, with 15 bases in between. CDR3 nucleotide sequence: TGCAGTGCTAGATCAGACGGCGACAGAAACTATGGCTACACCTTC. Translated, it gives CSARSDGDRNYGYTF.

The gene calls are TRBV20-1 and TRBJ2-6; the D call may be TRBD1 or TRBD2 (5 bases each). The CDR3 is 15 amino acids. In germline, CDR1 is DFQATT, CDR2 SNEGSKA (reference sequence). V lost 5 bases and J lost 4, with 15 bases in between. In nucleotides, the CDR3 is TGCAGTGCTTCAGGGTTTGGGGAGGGGGCCAACGTCCTGACTTTC. Residues: CSASGFGEGANVLTF.

V is TRBV6-1 and J is TRBJ2-2, with a weak D call TRBD1 (5 bases). The germline V gene has CDR1 MNHNS and CDR2 SASEGT. The CDR3 has 14 residues. Trimming shortened V by 7 bases and J by 4 bases, and 13 bases separated the two germline ends. The CDR3 DNA is TGTGCCAGCAATCAGGGCGCCACCACCGGGGAGCTGTTTTTT. Translated: CASNQGATTGELFF.

This chain connects TRBV14 to TRBJ2-5; D call uncertain. Trimming took off 1 base at V and 5 bases at J, with 8 bases between the two ends. The CDR3 has 13 residues. From germline, CDR1 is SGHDN and CDR2 FVKESK. For the CDR3, the DNA is TGTGCCAGCAGCCAAGTCTGGACCGAGACCCAGTACTTC. Protein sequence: CASSQVWTETQYF.

J is TRBJ2-5 and V is TRBV7-2; D possibly matches TRBD1 or TRBD2 (7 bases each). Trimming shortened V by 7 bases and J by 6 bases, and 18 bases separated the two germline ends. This CDR3 has 14 amino acids. Germline V gene lookup returns CDR1 SGHTA and CDR2 FQGNSA. CDR3 sequence: CASTQGGASQTQYF. The CDR3 bases are TGTGCCAGCACCCAGGGGGGGGCCTCTCAGACCCAGTACTTC.

The V and J genes are TRBV14 and TRBJ2-6; tentative D call: TRBD1 (6 bases). Germline CDR1 is SGHDN and CDR2 is FVKESK. The CDR3 is 16 residues long. The V end lost 4 bases, the J end lost 4 bases, and 14 bases lay between the germline ends. CDR3 sequence: CASSPRRGTGANVLTF. The DNA of the CDR3 is TGTGCCAGCAGCCCCCGACGAGGGACAGGGGCCAACGTCCTGACTTTC. Complete variable domain (other parts from reference TRBV14 and TRBJ2-6): EAGVTQFPSHSVIEKGQTVTLRCDPISGHDNLYWYRRVMGKEIKFLLHFVKESKQDESGMPNNRFLAERTGGTYSTLKVQPAELEDSGVYFCASSPRRGTGANVLTFGAGSRLTVL.

V is TRBV7-2 and J is TRBJ1-4; no clear D gene. Trimming stripped 2 bases from V and 3 bases from J, with 10 bases between. This CDR3 is built from 15 residues. Germline V lookup: CDR1 SGHTA, CDR2 FQGNSA. The CDR3 spells CASSLRAGSNEKLFF. CDR3 bases: TGTGCCAGCAGCTTACGGGCAGGCTCTAATGAAAAACTGTTTTTT.

This sequence joins TRBV27 and TRBJ2-1; D is perhaps TRBD2 (5 bases). Germline V gene lookup returns CDR1 MNHEY and CDR2 SMNVEV (reference sequence). The CDR3 is 15 amino acids. The ends were cut back, 4 bases at V and 4 bases at J, with 14 bases in the middle. The CDR3 nucleotides read TGTGCCAGCAGTTGGAGGACCTTCCAATACAATGAGCAGTTCTTC. Translating gives CASSWRTFQYNEQFF.

A few counts support this clonotype. The chain couples TRBV11-3 to TRBJ2-3; 12 bases are shared with TRBD2. Losses at the gene ends were 5 bases for V and 6 bases for J; bases not matched to a gene: 9. The CDR3 has 16 residues. Per the germline V gene, CDR1 is SGHNT and CDR2 is YENEEA. CDR3 loop: CASSERTSGAFDTQYF. CDR3 bases: TGTGCCAGCAGCGAGAGGACTAGCGGGGCTTTCGATACGCAGTATTTT.

The rearrangement links TRBV9 to TRBJ1-6; D is unresolved. Germline lookup yields CDR1 SGDLS and CDR2 YYNGEE. V shed 0 bases and J shed 10 bases, with 8 bases lying between them. The length of the CDR3 is 13 residues. The CDR3 here is CASSVAGGSPLHF. The CDR3 DNA is TGTGCCAGCAGCGTAGCGGGTGGCTCACCCCTCCACTTT.

The rearrangement uses TRBV9 and TRBJ2-1, with TRBD2 matching over 10 bases. The CDR3 totals 16 residues. The V gene's germline CDR1 is SGDLS and CDR2 YYNGEE. Trimming cost V 0 bases and J 6 bases; bases outside gene matches: 6. This chain's CDR3 is CASSVGLAGGGNEQFF. CDR3 bases: TGTGCCAGCAGCGTAGGTTTAGCGGGGGGAGGCAATGAGCAGTTCTTC.

The V gene is TRBV4-2, the J gene TRBJ2-5, with D tentatively TRBD1 or TRBD2 (5 bases each). From germline, CDR1 is LGHNA and CDR2 YNFKEQ. The germline V and J ends were trimmed by 1 base and 0 bases, with 15 bases remaining between them. The CDR3 loop spans 17 amino acids. This chain's CDR3 is CASSQAGDVLYQETQYF. The CDR3, as DNA: TGTGCCAGCAGCCAAGCTGGGGACGTCCTGTACCAAGAGACCCAGTACTTC.

This clonotype came up once. This rearrangement joins TRBV12-3 or TRBV12-4 to TRBJ2-5; 13 bases are shared with TRBD2. The CDR3 is 15 amino acids. V shed 7 bases and J 5 bases; nucleotides not matched to a gene: 7. CDR3: CASKGLAGAGETQYF. CDR3 DNA: TGTGCCAGCAAAGGACTAGCGGGAGCAGGGGAGACCCAGTACTTC.

The genes are TRBV7-2 and TRBJ1-3; no reliable D call. Germline CDR1 and CDR2: SGHTA and FQGNSA. CDR3 length equals 15 residues. The V gene lost 7 bases and the J gene lost 2 bases, with 15 bases spanning the gap. This CDR3 is CASTLSQVAGNTIYF. The CDR3 DNA reads TGTGCCAGCACCCTATCCCAGGTGGCTGGAAACACCATATATTTT.

The V and J genes are TRBV28 and TRBJ2-7, with a possible D match to TRBD1 (5 bases). Germline loops: CDR1 MDHEN, CDR2 SYDVKM. V was shortened by 6 bases and J by 6 bases, with 12 bases between the two germline ends. This CDR3 spans 12 amino acids. CDR3 in amino acids: CASSYQGTEQYF. CDR3 bases: TGTGCCAGCAGCTACCAGGGTACCGAGCAGTACTTC.

Only a few counts were recorded for this clonotype. The chain links TRBV20-1 to TRBJ2-2; 8 bases agree with TRBD1. This CDR3 spans 16 amino acids. The junction had 8 bases not matched to a gene; V was cut back by 2 bases and J by 3 bases. The germline V gene encodes CDR1 DFQATT and CDR2 SNEGSKA (reference sequence). Here the CDR3 DNA reads TGCAGTGCTAGACCTCAGGGGGCAGGGGACACCGGGGAGCTGTTTTTT. Amino acids: CSARPQGAGDTGELFF.

This clonotype was detected a few times. The chain couples TRBV3-1 to TRBJ2-1; TRBD1 matches 7 bases. Germline values: CDR1 LGHDT, CDR2 YNNKEL (reference sequence). The CDR3 is 11 residues long. The V gene end was trimmed by 5 bases and the J gene end by 11 bases; junction bases not matched to a gene: 3. As DNA, the CDR3 is TGTGCCAGCAGCAACAGGGGCAAGCAGTTCTTC. As protein: CASSNRGKQFF.

The chain combines TRBV28 with TRBJ1-2; tentatively, D is TRBD1 (6 bases). Trimming shortened V by 5 bases and J by 6 bases, and 16 bases separated the two germline ends. This CDR3 region has 14 residues. Germline-derived CDR1 and CDR2 are MDHEN and SYDVKM. The CDR3 loop reads CASSLWGGANGYTF. CDR3 in DNA: TGTGCCAGCAGTCTTTGGGGGGGCGCGAATGGCTACACCTTC.

This clonotype was seen at least ten times. V and J are TRBV5-6 and TRBJ2-3; TRBD2 matches 7 bases. Looked up from germline, CDR1 is SGHDT and CDR2 is YYEEEE. The J segment lost 4 bases and the V segment lost 3 bases, leaving 8 bases of the junction unmatched. The CDR3 has 15 residues. This CDR3 reads CASSSIRGEADTQYF. In DNA form, the CDR3 reads TGTGCCAGCAGCTCCATTCGGGGGGAGGCAGATACGCAGTATTTT.

This clonotype was detected only a few times. V and J are TRBV5-4 and TRBJ1-2; TRBD1 aligns across 8 bases. The CDR3 totals 15 residues. The junction had 10 bases not matched to a gene; V was cut back by 6 bases and J by 3 bases. Germline CDR1 SGHNT, CDR2 YYREEE (reference sequence). The CDR3 here is CASILAGGEDYGYTF. DNA of the CDR3: TGTGCCAGCATATTGGCAGGGGGCGAAGACTATGGCTACACCTTC.

The chain uses TRBV27 and TRBJ1-2; D is unclear. The CDR3 spans 12 residues. V dropped 3 bases and J dropped 6 bases, with 8 bases sitting between them. CDR1 is MNHEY and CDR2 is SMNVEV in the germline V gene (reference sequence). CDR3 DNA: TGTGCCAGCAGTTTGTCTGGGAATGGCTACACCTTC. It is translated as CASSLSGNGYTF.

This clonotype appeared a few times. The chain combines TRBV7-8 with TRBJ2-1; TRBD2 might be the D (6 bases). Trimming removed 0 bases at V and 8 bases at J, with 8 bases between. The CDR3 spans 13 residues. The V gene's germline CDR1 is SGHVS and CDR2 FQNEAQ. The CDR3 DNA is TGTGCCAGCAGCTTAGCGGGGGGACATGAGCAGTTCTTC. It yields the protein CASSLAGGHEQFF.

The chain uses TRBV4-1 and TRBJ2-1, with TRBD2 matching over 7 bases. The V and J ends lost 0 bases and 4 bases, in that order; junction bases with no gene match: 12. This CDR3 is 18 amino acids long. CDR1 MGHRA and CDR2 YSYEKL come from the germline V gene. The chain's CDR3 is CASSQEAGASGGYNEQFF. CDR3 bases: TGCGCCAGCAGCCAAGAAGCCGGGGCTAGCGGAGGGTACAATGAGCAGTTCTTC.

J is TRBJ1-2 and V is TRBV12-3 or TRBV12-4; no clear D. The CDR3 is made up of 11 amino acids. The V and J ends lost 6 bases and 9 bases respectively, with 11 bases between them. CDR3: CASSATASYTF. The CDR3 coding sequence is TGTGCCAGCAGCGCAACGGCGAGCTACACCTTC.